These 18 T cell receptor beta chains came from one sample sequenced in a study of blood T cells in healthy people across ages. Primers used in a second PCR of about 7 to 11 cycles were a sample-barcoded 5' primer and a J-beta primer mix. MiXCR, applied by TCRdb to the 5' RACE reads, yields one record per CDR3 protein. The table records roughly 720,000 distinct CDR3 sequences, 40% to 65% of them present only once. The sample comprised blood. Source of these receptors: a man at least 80 years old in good health.

This clonotype appeared once. This chain links TRBV12-3 or TRBV12-4 with TRBJ2-2, with unresolved D. The ends were cut back, 7 bases at V and 0 bases at J, with 12 bases in the middle. This CDR3 spans 15 amino acids. Here the CDR3 DNA reads TGTGCCAGCATGGTTGGGCCAGCGAACACCGGGGAGCTGTTTTTT. Its protein product is CASMVGPANTGELFF.

The rearrangement joins TRBV5-1 to TRBJ2-7; a weak D match, TRBD2 (5 bases). Looked up from germline, CDR1 is SGHRS and CDR2 is YFSETQ. This CDR3 spans 17 amino acids. The V and J ends lost 0 bases and 3 bases respectively, with 19 bases between them. CDR3 sequence reads: CASSLGGEGLISYEQYF. CDR3 nucleotide sequence: TGCGCCAGCAGCTTGGGGGGAGAGGGCTTAATAAGCTACGAGCAGTACTTC.

Remarks on this clonotype: At one end the junction does not follow the germline gene, possibly because of a read error. The chain carries TRBV3-1 and TRBJ1-2; D unresolved. This CDR3 comprises 14 residues. Germline CDR1 LGHDT, CDR2 YNNKEL (reference sequence). The CDR3 spells CASSQTSRGGGYTF. In DNA form, the CDR3 reads TGTGCCAGCAGCCAGACCTCCAGAGGTGGTGGCTACACCTTT.

This chain connects TRBV7-2 to TRBJ2-7; perhaps TRBD2 as D (7 bases). Germline lookup yields CDR1 SGHTA and CDR2 FQGNSA. Trimming left V 8 bases short and J 2 bases short, with 22 bases between. This CDR3 has 16 residues. The CDR3 is CASQGGGDQRTYEQYF. As DNA, the CDR3 is TGTGCCAGCCAGGGAGGGGGGGATCAGCGGACCTACGAGCAGTACTTC. Drawing the rest from reference TRBV7-2 and TRBJ2-7, the complete variable domain is GAGVSQSPSNKVTEKGKDVELRCDPISGHTALYWYRQSLGQGLEFLIYFQGNSAPDKSGLPSDRFSAERTGGSVSTLTIQRTQQEDSAVYLCASQGGGDQRTYEQYFGPGTRLTVT.

This clonotype appeared many times. V and J are TRBV20-1 and TRBJ2-3, with 7 bases aligning to TRBD1. CDR1 and CDR2 from the germline V gene are DFQATT and SNEGSKA (reference sequence). This CDR3 is 14 amino acids long. With V trimmed by 6 bases and J by 1 base, 7 bases remained unmatched. CDR3 DNA: TGCAGTGCGCTACAGGGGATGGGCACAGATACGCAGTATTTT. This translates into CSALQGMGTDTQYF.

The chain carries TRBV6-2 or TRBV6-3 and TRBJ1-4, with 10 bases matching TRBD1. Trimming took 6 bases from V and 8 from J; bases not matched to a gene: 6. Germline V gene lookup returns CDR1 MNHEY and CDR2 SVGEGT. The CDR3 has 14 amino acids. The CDR3 is CASRPGTGEEKLFF. For the CDR3, the DNA is TGTGCCAGCAGACCCGGGACAGGGGAAGAAAAACTGTTTTTT.

Details on this clonotype: At one end the junction does not follow the germline gene, possibly because of a read error. The chain recombines TRBV11-3 with TRBJ2-1, with D maybe TRBD2 (7 bases). Germline CDR1 reads SGHNT; CDR2 reads YENEEA. CDR3 length equals 17 residues. CDR3: CAGSLAGEGRGKYEQFF. CDR3 coding DNA: TGTGCCGGCAGCTTAGCCGGCGAGGGGAGGGGGAAATATGAGCAGTTCTTC.

The chain carries TRBV27 and TRBJ2-7, with D tentatively TRBD2 (6 bases). Between the trimmed V and J ends, which lost 3 bases and 1 base, there was a span of 19 bases. The CDR3 sequence is 17 residues long. Germline V lookup: CDR1 MNHEY, CDR2 SMNVEV (reference sequence). For the CDR3, the DNA is TGTGCCAGCAGTTTTGGGCGGGTCGGGGGACCATCCTACGAGCAGTACTTC. Amino acids: CASSFGRVGGPSYEQYF.

The V call is TRBV25-1, the J call TRBJ1-2, with 7 positions matching TRBD1. V shed 6 bases and J 6 bases; nucleotides not matched to a gene: 7. This CDR3 has 13 amino acids. Germline loops: CDR1 MGHDK, CDR2 SYGVNS. DNA of the CDR3: TGTGCCAGCAGCGTAGGGACAGCCCATGGCTACACCTTC. Translation: CASSVGTAHGYTF.

The chain employs TRBV9 and TRBJ2-5; 8 nucleotides align to TRBD2. This CDR3 has 13 amino acids. Germline CDR1 reads SGDLS; CDR2 reads YYNGEE. With 4 bases clipped from V and 6 bases from J, the junction kept 5 bases outside the gene matches. The CDR3 region has the DNA TGTGCCAGCAGCCGGGAGGGCGGGAAGACCCAGTACTTC. Encoded protein: CASSREGGKTQYF.

With regard to this clonotype: An end of the junction does not agree with germline; a read error may underlie this. CDR3 nucleotides: TGCGCCGGCAGCGCGTCCGGGACAGGGATCAACGAGCAGTACTTC. This gives the protein CAGSASGTGINEQYF. The chain employs TRBV5-1 and TRBJ2-7; 9 bases map to TRBD1. This CDR3 region has 15 residues. Germline V gives CDR1 SGHRS, CDR2 YFSETQ.

This clonotype was counted a single time. The junction differs from germline at one of its ends, possibly a read error. V and J are TRBV11-3 and TRBJ2-3; D is possibly TRBD1 or TRBD2 (6 bases each). CDR3 length equals 14 residues. The germline V gene has CDR1 SGHNT and CDR2 YENEEA. In DNA form, the CDR3 reads TGTGCCAGCAGCGGGGGCTGGCGGGAAGATGCGCAGTATTTT. Amino acid sequence: CASSGGWREDAQYF.

The V gene is TRBV6-5, the J gene TRBJ2-7; 7 nucleotides agree with TRBD2. Looked up from germline, CDR1 is MNHEY and CDR2 is SVGAGI. With 7 bases clipped from V and 6 bases from J, the junction kept 6 bases outside the gene matches. The CDR3 runs 12 residues. The chain's CDR3 is CASTTSGGEQYF. As DNA, the CDR3 is TGTGCCAGCACAACTTCGGGGGGCGAGCAGTACTTC.

V and J are TRBV5-1 and TRBJ2-7; the match to TRBD1 covers 9 bases. After removal of 0 bases from V and 3 bases from J, the junction contained 4 bases not matched to a gene. The V gene's germline CDR1 is SGHRS and CDR2 YFSETQ. The CDR3 loop spans 15 amino acids. The CDR3 reads CASSLDGTGLYEQYF. The CDR3, as DNA: TGCGCCAGCAGCTTGGACGGGACAGGGCTCTACGAGCAGTACTTC. The entire variable domain, with the rest obtained from reference TRBV5-1 and TRBJ2-7, is as follows: KAGVTQTPRYLIKTRGQQVTLSCSPISGHRSVSWYQQTPGQGLQFLFEYFSETQRNKGNFPGRFSGRQFSNSRSEMNVSTLELGDSALYLCASSLDGTGLYEQYFGPGTRLTVT.

The genes are TRBV10-2 and TRBJ1-5, with D unclear. The CDR3 has 14 residues. The ends were cut back, 5 bases at V and 3 bases at J, with 11 bases in the middle. Per germline, CDR1 WSHSY and CDR2 SAAADI. CDR3 region: CASSPVSFNQPQHF. In DNA, the CDR3 is TGCGCCAGCAGTCCGGTCAGTTTCAATCAGCCCCAGCATTTT.

The chain recombines TRBV20-1 with TRBJ2-2; D is possibly TRBD1 or TRBD2 (5 bases each). This CDR3 contains 16 residues. Trimming pared 3 bases from V and 0 bases from J, leaving 14 bases between. Germline V gene data show CDR1 as DFQATT and CDR2 as SNEGSKA (reference sequence). The CDR3, as DNA: TGCAGTGCTAGGAGCTTGGGACCCGCGAACACCGGGGAGCTGTTTTTT. Its translation: CSARSLGPANTGELFF.

The genes are TRBV24-1 and TRBJ2-3; D is ambiguous. V was cut by 2 bases and J by 4 bases, with 15 bases left in between. CDR3 length equals 16 residues. CDR1 is KGHDR, CDR2 SFDVKD, per germline. The CDR3 loop reads CATSDSGVGSADTQYF. The CDR3 nucleotides read TGTGCCACCAGTGATTCCGGAGTAGGATCCGCAGATACGCAGTATTTT.

This clonotype has more than one count but fewer than ten. The chain combines TRBV20-1 with TRBJ1-6, with unresolved D. Germline CDR1 and CDR2: DFQATT and SNEGSKA (reference sequence). Deletions cut 6 bases from V and 0 bases from J, with 15 bases between. The CDR3 length is 16 residues. This chain's CDR3 is CSADETGSSYNSPLHF. DNA of the CDR3: TGCAGTGCGGACGAAACTGGAAGCTCCTATAATTCACCCCTCCACTTT.